This T cell receptor (beta chain) was recovered during a study of Tregs in tolerant kidney transplant recipients. Study-wide results and limits: Biological reproducibility was not directly addressed, but technical replication error appeared minimal. The most relevant donor-specific Treg TCRbeta repertoire apparently came from expansion with activated donor B cells. Validation in larger populations is needed because few patients were studied.

Germline values: CDR1 SSHAT, CDR2 FNYEAQ (reference sequence). The CDR3 is 13 residues long. The data were produced by immunoSEQ multiplex PCR, yet TCRdb's version contains in-frame clones alone and is incomplete. The repertoire holds 110,000 or so clones, with 92% as singletons. As concerns this clone: Its antigen is as yet unknown. The junction differs from germline at one of its ends, possibly a read error.

Unstimulated regulatory T cells (CD4+CD25+CD127-), CD4+CD25- non-regulatory cells, CD4 and CD8 cells were FACS-sorted from thawed PBMCs. Material for sequencing was CD4+ T cells from blood. The rearrangement joins TRBV7-7 to TRBJ2-5; D unclear. The receptor was derived from a human donor in good health. The CDR3 nucleotides are TGTGCTAGCAGCTTAGGCGGTAAAGAGACCCAGTACTTC. It specifies CASSLGGKETQYF.